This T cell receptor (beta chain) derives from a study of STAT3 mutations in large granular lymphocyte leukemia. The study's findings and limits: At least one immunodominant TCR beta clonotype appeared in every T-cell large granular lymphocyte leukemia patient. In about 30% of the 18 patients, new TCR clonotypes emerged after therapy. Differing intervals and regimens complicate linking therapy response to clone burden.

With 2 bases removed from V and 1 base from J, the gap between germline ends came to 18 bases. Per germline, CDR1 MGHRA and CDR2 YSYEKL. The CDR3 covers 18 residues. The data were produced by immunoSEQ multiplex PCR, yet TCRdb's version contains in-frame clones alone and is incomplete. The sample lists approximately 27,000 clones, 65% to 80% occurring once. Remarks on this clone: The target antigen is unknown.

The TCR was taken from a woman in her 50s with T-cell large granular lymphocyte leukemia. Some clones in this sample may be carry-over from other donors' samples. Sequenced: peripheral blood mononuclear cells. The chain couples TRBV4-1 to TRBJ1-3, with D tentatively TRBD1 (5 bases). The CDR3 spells CASSQHLTVGLSGNTIYF. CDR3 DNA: TGCGCCAGCAGCCAACACTTGACAGTGGGATTGTCTGGAAACACCATATATTTT.